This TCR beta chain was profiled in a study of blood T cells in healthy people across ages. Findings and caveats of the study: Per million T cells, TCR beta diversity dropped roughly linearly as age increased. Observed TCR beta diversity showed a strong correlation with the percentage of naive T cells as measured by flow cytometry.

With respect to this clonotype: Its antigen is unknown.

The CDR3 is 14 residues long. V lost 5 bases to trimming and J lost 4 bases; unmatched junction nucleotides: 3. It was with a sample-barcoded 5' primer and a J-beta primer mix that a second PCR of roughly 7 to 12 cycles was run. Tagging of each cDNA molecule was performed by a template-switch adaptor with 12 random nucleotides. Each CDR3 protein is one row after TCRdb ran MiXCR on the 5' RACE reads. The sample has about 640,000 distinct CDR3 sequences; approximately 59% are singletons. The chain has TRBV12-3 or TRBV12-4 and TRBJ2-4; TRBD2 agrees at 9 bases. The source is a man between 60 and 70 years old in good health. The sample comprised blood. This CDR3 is CASSPSGVKNIQYF. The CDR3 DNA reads TGTGCCAGCAGTCCTAGCGGGGTAAAAAACATTCAGTACTTC.